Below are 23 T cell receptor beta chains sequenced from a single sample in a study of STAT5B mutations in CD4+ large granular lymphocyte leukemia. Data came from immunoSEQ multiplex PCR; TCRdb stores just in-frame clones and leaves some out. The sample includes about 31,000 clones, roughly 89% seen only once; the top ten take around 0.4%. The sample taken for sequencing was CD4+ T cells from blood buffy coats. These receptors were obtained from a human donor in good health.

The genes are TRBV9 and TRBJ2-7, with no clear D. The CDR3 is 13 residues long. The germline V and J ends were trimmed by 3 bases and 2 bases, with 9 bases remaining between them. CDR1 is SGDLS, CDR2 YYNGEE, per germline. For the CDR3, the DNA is TGTGCCAGCAGCGCGGACCTTACCTACGAGCAGTACTTC. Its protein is CASSADLTYEQYF.

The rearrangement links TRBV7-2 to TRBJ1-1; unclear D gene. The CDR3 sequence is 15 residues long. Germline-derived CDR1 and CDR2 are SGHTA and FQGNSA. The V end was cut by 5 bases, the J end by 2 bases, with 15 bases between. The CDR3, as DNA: TGTGCCAGCAGCAATCCCCCGGACGGTAACACTGAAGCTTTCTTT. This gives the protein CASSNPPDGNTEAFF.

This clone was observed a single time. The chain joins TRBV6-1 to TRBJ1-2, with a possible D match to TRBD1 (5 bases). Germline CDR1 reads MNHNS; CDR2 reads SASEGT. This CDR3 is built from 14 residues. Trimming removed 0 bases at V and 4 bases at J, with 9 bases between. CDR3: CASSEAGEGYGYTF. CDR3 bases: TGTGCCAGCAGTGAAGCAGGGGAAGGCTATGGCTACACCTTC.

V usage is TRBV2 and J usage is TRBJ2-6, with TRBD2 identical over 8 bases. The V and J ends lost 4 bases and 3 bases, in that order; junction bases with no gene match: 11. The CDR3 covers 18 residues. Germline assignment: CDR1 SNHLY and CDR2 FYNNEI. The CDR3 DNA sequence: TGTGCCAGCAGTGGCCGGCGGGGGGCGCAGTTTGGGGCCAACGTCCTGACTTTC. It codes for CASSGRRGAQFGANVLTF.

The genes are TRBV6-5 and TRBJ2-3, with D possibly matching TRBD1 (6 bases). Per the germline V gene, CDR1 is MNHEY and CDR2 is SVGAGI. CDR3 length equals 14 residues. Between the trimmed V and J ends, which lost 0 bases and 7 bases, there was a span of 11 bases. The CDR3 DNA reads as TGTGCCAGCAGTTACTCGGTACAGGGAAATACGCAGTATTTT. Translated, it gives CASSYSVQGNTQYF.

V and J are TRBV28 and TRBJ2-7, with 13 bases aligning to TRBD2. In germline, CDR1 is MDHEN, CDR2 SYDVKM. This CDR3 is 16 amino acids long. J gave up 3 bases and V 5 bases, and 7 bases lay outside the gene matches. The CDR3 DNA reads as TGTGCCAGCAGTCTACTAGGGACTAGCGGGAACTACGAGCAGTACTTC. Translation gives CASSLLGTSGNYEQYF.

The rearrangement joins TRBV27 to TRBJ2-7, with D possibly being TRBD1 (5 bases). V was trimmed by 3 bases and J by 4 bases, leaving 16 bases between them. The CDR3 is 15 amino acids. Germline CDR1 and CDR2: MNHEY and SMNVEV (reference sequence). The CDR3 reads CASSLGQVPSYEQYF. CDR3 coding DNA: TGTGCCAGCAGTTTGGGGCAGGTACCTTCTTACGAGCAGTACTTC.

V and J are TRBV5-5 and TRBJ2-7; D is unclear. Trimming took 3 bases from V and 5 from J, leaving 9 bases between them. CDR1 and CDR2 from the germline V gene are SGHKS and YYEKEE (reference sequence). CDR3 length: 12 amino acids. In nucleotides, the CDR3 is TGTGCCAGCAGCTCCCTGGGTAACGAGCAGTACTTC. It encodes CASSSLGNEQYF.

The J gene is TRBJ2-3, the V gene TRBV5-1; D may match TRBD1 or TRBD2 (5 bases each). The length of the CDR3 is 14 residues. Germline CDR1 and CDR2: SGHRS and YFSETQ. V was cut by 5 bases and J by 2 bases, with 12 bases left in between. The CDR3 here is CASRTGPITDTQYF. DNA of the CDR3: TGCGCCAGCAGAACGGGACCGATCACAGATACGCAGTATTTT.

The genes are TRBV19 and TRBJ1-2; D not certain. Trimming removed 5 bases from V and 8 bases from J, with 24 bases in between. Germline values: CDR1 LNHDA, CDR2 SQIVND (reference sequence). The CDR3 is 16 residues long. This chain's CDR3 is CASSPPDGRRLKGYTF. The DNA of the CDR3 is TGTGCCAGTAGTCCCCCGGACGGTCGAAGGTTAAAGGGCTACACCTTC.

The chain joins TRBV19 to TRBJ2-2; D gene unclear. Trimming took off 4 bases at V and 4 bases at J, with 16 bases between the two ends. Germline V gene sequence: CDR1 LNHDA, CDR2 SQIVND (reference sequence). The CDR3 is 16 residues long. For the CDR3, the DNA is TGTGCCAGTAGTAATGGGTTAGGATTACTCACCGGGGAGCTGTTTTTT. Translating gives CASSNGLGLLTGELFF.

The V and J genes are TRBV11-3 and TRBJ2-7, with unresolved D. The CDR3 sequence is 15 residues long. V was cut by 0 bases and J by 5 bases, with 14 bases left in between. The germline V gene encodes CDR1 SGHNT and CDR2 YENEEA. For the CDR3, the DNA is TGTGCCAGCAGCTTAGATGGTGGAACTACAAACGAGCAGTACTTC. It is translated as CASSLDGGTTNEQYF.

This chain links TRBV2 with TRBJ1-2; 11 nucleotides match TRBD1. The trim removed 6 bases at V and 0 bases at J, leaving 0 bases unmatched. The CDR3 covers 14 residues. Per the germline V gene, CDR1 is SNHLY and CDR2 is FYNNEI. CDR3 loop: CASRGQGANYGYTF. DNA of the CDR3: TGTGCCAGCAGGGGACAGGGGGCTAACTATGGCTACACCTTC. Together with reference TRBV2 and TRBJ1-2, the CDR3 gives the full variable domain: EPEVTQTPSHQVTQMGQEVILRCVPISNHLYFYWYRQILGQKVEFLVSFYNNEISEKSEIFDDQFSVERPDGSNFTLKIRSTKLEDSAMYFCASRGQGANYGYTFGSGTRLTVV.

The CDR3 DNA reads TGCGCCAGCAGCCGAGACAGGGGGCGAGATGGCTACACCTTC. This gives the protein CASSRDRGRDGYTF. The chain has TRBV5-1 and TRBJ1-2; 10 bases line up with TRBD1. This CDR3 comprises 14 residues. Unmatched junction bases numbered 6, after V lost 4 bases and J lost 6 bases. The V gene's germline CDR1 is SGHRS and CDR2 YFSETQ. The whole variable domain, remainder taken from reference TRBV5-1 and TRBJ1-2, is KAGVTQTPRYLIKTRGQQVTLSCSPISGHRSVSWYQQTPGQGLQFLFEYFSETQRNKGNFPGRFSGRQFSNSRSEMNVSTLELGDSALYLCASSRDRGRDGYTFGSGTRLTVV.

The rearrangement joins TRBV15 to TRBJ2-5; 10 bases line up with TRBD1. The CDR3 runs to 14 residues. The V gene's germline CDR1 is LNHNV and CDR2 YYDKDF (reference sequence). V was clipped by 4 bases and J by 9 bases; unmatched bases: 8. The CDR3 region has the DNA TGTGCCACCAGCAAAGACAGGGGGCGGATTGCCCAGTACTTC. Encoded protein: CATSKDRGRIAQYF.

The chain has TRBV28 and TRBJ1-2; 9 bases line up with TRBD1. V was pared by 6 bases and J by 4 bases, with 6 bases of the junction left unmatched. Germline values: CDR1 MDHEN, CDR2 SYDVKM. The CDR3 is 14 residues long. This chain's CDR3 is CASSPDRGLYGYTF. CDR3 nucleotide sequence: TGTGCCAGCAGCCCGGACAGGGGCCTCTATGGCTACACCTTC.

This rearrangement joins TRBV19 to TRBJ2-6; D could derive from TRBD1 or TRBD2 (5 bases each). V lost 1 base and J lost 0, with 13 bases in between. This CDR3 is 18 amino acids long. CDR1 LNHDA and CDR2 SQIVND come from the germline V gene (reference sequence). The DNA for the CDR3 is TGTGCCAGTAGTATAGTCGGGGCCCTTATCTCTGGGGCCAACGTCCTGACTTTC. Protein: CASSIVGALISGANVLTF.

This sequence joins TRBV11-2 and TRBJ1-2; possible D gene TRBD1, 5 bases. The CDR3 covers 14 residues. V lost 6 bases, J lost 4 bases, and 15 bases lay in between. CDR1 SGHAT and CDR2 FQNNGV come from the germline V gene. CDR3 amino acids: CASRKLQDSYGYTF. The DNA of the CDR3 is TGTGCCAGCAGAAAATTACAGGACTCCTATGGCTACACCTTC.

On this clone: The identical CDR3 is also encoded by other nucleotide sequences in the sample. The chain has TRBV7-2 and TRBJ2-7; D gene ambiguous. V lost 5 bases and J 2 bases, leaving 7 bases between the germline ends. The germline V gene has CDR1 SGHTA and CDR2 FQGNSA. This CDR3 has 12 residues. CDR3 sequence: CASSPGPYEQYF. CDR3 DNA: TGTGCCAGCAGCCCTGGTCCCTACGAGCAGTACTTC. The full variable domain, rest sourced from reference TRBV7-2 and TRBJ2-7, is GAGVSQSPSNKVTEKGKDVELRCDPISGHTALYWYRQSLGQGLEFLIYFQGNSAPDKSGLPSDRFSAERTGGSVSTLTIQRTQQEDSAVYLCASSPGPYEQYFGPGTRLTVT.

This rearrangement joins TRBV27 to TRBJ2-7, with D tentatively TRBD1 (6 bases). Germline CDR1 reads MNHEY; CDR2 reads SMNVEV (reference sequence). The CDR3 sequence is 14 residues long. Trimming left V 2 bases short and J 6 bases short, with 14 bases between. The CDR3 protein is CASSLGTQASEQYF. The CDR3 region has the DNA TGTGCCAGCAGTTTAGGGACACAGGCTTCCGAGCAGTACTTC.

CDR3 in DNA: TGTGCCAGCAGGACGGGCCAGCGTTCGGTCACTGAAGCTTTCTTT. This encodes CASRTGQRSVTEAFF. J is TRBJ1-1 and V is TRBV6-1; D unclear. V lost 6 bases to trimming and J lost 4 bases, with 18 bases between them. The CDR3 length is 15 residues. Germline assignment: CDR1 MNHNS and CDR2 SASEGT.

The CDR3 reads CASSFAASGRSDNEQFF. In DNA form, the CDR3 reads TGTGCCAGCAGCTTCGCGGCTAGCGGGAGATCAGACAATGAGCAGTTCTTC. The chain employs TRBV7-2 and TRBJ2-1, with 10 bases lining up with TRBD2. The J segment lost 5 bases and the V segment lost 3 bases, leaving 10 bases of the junction unmatched. Germline-derived CDR1 and CDR2 are SGHTA and FQGNSA. CDR3 size: 17 residues.

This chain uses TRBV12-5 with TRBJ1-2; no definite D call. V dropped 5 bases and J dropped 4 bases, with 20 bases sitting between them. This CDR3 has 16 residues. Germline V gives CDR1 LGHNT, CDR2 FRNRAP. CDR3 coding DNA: TGTGCTAGTGGTAATACCTTAAAGCCGCGGCGCTATGGCTACACCTTC. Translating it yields CASGNTLKPRRYGYTF.